The 13 T cell receptor beta chains below come from one sample, sequenced in a study of blood T cell repertoires in COVID-19. Assay used: immunoSEQ multiplex PCR; TCRdb lists only in-frame clones, some missing. Among some 200,000 clones listed, about 90% were seen once. Material for sequencing was peripheral blood. All receptors derive from a woman in her forties or fifties with acute or convalescent COVID-19.

The rearrangement joins TRBV25-1 to TRBJ1-1, with TRBD1 identical over 8 bases. Germline-derived CDR1 and CDR2 are MGHDK and SYGVNS. There are 14 residues in the CDR3. V gave up 3 bases and J gave up 5 bases; unmatched junction bases: 5. For the CDR3, the DNA is TGTGCCAGCAGTGAGGCCAGGGGGCGGACTGAAGCTTTCTTT. Protein sequence: CASSEARGRTEAFF.

V gene TRBV6-1 combines with J gene TRBJ1-2; a possible D gene is TRBD1 (5 bases). The V gene lost 2 bases and the J gene lost 4 bases, with 17 bases spanning the gap. CDR1 and CDR2 from the germline V gene are MNHNS and SASEGT. The CDR3 runs to 16 residues. CDR3 sequence (DNA): TGTGCCAGCAGTGAATCCACTCAGACAGCAGTCTATGGCTACACCTTC. This translates into CASSESTQTAVYGYTF.

The rearrangement joins TRBV7-3 to TRBJ2-6; no clear D gene. This CDR3 comprises 15 residues. V was clipped by 4 bases and J by 2 bases, with 9 bases between them. The germline V gene encodes CDR1 SGHTA and CDR2 FQGTGA. The CDR3 is CASSSGFPGANVLTF. The CDR3 bases are TGTGCCAGCAGCTCCGGGTTTCCTGGGGCCAACGTCCTGACTTTC. The full variable domain, completed using reference TRBV7-3 and TRBJ2-6, is GAGVSQTPSNKVTEKGKYVELRCDPISGHTALYWYRQSLGQGPEFLIYFQGTGAADDSGLPNDRFFAVRPEGSVSTLKIQRTERGDSAVYLCASSSGFPGANVLTFGAGSRLTVL.

The chain uses TRBV5-1 and TRBJ1-2; D not certain. Trimming pared 4 bases from V and 4 bases from J, leaving 14 bases between. This CDR3 contains 14 residues. Germline-derived CDR1 and CDR2 are SGHRS and YFSETQ. The CDR3 DNA follows: TGCGCCAGCAGCCCACCCTCGGACTCCTATGGCTACACCTTC. Translation gives CASSPPSDSYGYTF.

The gene calls are TRBV24-1 and TRBJ2-5, with 7 positions matching TRBD1. The ends lost 2 bases at V and 3 bases at J; junction bases unmatched: 5. This CDR3 is 15 amino acids long. Looked up from germline, CDR1 is KGHDR and CDR2 is SFDVKD. CDR3 bases: TGTGCCACCAGTGATTATCCGGGACAGAAAGAGACCCAGTACTTC. It translates to CATSDYPGQKETQYF.

V is TRBV4-3 and J is TRBJ2-2, with 11 bases aligning to TRBD1. Per the germline V gene, CDR1 is LGHNA and CDR2 is YSLEER. The CDR3 contains 16 residues. Trimming at V came to 2 bases and at J to 5 bases, leaving 4 bases not matched to a gene. The CDR3 reads CASSQRTGGATGELFF. CDR3 coding DNA: TGCGCCAGCAGCCAAAGGACAGGGGGCGCGACCGGGGAGCTGTTTTTT.

The chain employs TRBV6-2 or TRBV6-3 and TRBJ1-4; TRBD1 matches at 8 bases. V shed 5 bases and J 0 bases; nucleotides not matched to a gene: 14. This CDR3 has 19 amino acids. CDR1 is MNHEY and CDR2 is SVGEGT in the germline V gene. CDR3 DNA sequence: TGTGCCAGCAGTCGCAGGGACAGGCCCATGGTTGCAACTAATGAAAAACTGTTTTTT. Amino acid sequence: CASSRRDRPMVATNEKLFF.

This chain connects TRBV11-3 to TRBJ2-7; 9 bases line up with TRBD1. The length of the CDR3 is 14 residues. Germline lookup yields CDR1 SGHNT and CDR2 YENEEA. V lost 3 bases, J lost 2 bases, and 2 bases stayed unmatched. CDR3 DNA sequence: TGTGCCAGCAGCTTGGGGACAGGGACCTACGAGCAGTACTTC. The encoded protein is CASSLGTGTYEQYF.

The chain joins TRBV10-3 to TRBJ2-3, with D hard to call. The CDR3 covers 14 residues. Germline CDR1 ENHRY, CDR2 SYGVKD. V was shortened by 3 bases and J by 0 bases, with 7 bases between the two germline ends. This chain's CDR3 is CAISELESTDTQYF. DNA of the CDR3: TGTGCCATCAGTGAATTAGAAAGCACAGATACGCAGTATTTT.

V gene TRBV11-2 combines with J gene TRBJ2-7; D may be TRBD1 (6 bases). From germline, CDR1 is SGHAT and CDR2 FQNNGV. There are 17 residues in the CDR3. V was shortened by 2 bases and J by 0 bases, with 17 bases between the two germline ends. The CDR3 loop is CASSLPLNPDSSYEQYF. CDR3 nucleotides: TGTGCCAGCAGCTTACCACTTAACCCGGACAGCTCCTACGAGCAGTACTTC.

The CDR3 DNA is TGTGCCAGCAGCCCAAGGGATGTACTAGCTTTCGAGGGCGGTGAGCAGTTCTTC. It specifies CASSPRDVLAFEGGEQFF. The V and J genes are TRBV9 and TRBJ2-1; D perhaps matches TRBD2 (6 bases). V was clipped by 4 bases and J by 9 bases, with 29 bases between them. The CDR3 is 18 residues long. Germline assignment: CDR1 SGDLS and CDR2 YYNGEE. The variable domain in full, with the rest retrieved from reference TRBV9 and TRBJ2-1, is DSGVTQTPKHLITATGQRVTLRCSPRSGDLSVYWYQQSLDQGLQFLIQYYNGEERAKGNILERFSAQQFPDLHSELNLSSLELGDSALYFCASSPRDVLAFEGGEQFFGPGTRLTVL.

The chain is built from TRBV19 and TRBJ1-1, with TRBD1 matching 8 bases. The CDR3 has 14 amino acids. V dropped 2 bases and J dropped 8; count of bases not matched to a gene: 7. From germline, CDR1 is LNHDA and CDR2 SQIVND (reference sequence). CDR3 residues: CASSIWGTGTEAFF. CDR3 nucleotide sequence: TGTGCCAGTAGTATATGGGGGACAGGTACAGAAGCTTTCTTT.

J is TRBJ2-3 and V is TRBV2; D remains ambiguous. The germline V and J ends were trimmed by 5 bases and 0 bases, with 9 bases remaining between them. The CDR3 totals 14 residues. In germline, CDR1 is SNHLY, CDR2 FYNNEI. The CDR3 sequence: CASSLVTSTDTQYF. CDR3 coding DNA: TGTGCCAGCAGTCTAGTAACTAGCACAGATACGCAGTATTTT.